The next 6 T cell receptor beta chains were all read from a single sample in a study of blood T cells in healthy people across ages. A second PCR, run for about 7 to 11 cycles, used a sample-barcoded 5' primer plus a J-beta primer mix. TCRdb fed the 5' RACE reads into MiXCR, producing one record per CDR3 protein. The data contain around 940,000 distinct CDR3 sequences, roughly 51% of them seen just once; the ten biggest clones take up 20% to 25%. The sample taken for sequencing was blood. These receptor sequences come from a woman aged 60 to 75 in good health.

A few counts support this clonotype. The chain combines TRBV29-1 with TRBJ1-5, with TRBD1 matching over 10 bases. The CDR3 consists of 16 residues. Trimming at V came to 7 bases and at J to 0 bases, leaving 9 bases not matched to a gene. In germline, CDR1 is SQVTM, CDR2 ANQGSEA. In nucleotides, the CDR3 is TGCAGCGCCCGGGACAGGGGAACCCATAGCAATCAGCCCCAGCATTTT. Encoded protein: CSARDRGTHSNQPQHF.

The chain recombines TRBV4-3 with TRBJ2-7; D is unresolved. V lost 4 bases, J lost 3 bases, and 13 bases lay in between. Germline V lookup: CDR1 LGHNA, CDR2 YSLEER. The CDR3 length is 14 residues. The CDR3 DNA reads as TGCGCCAGCAGCCGATCGGCGCTTTACTACGAGCAGTACTTC. It yields the protein CASSRSALYYEQYF.

The V call is TRBV9, the J call TRBJ2-3, with TRBD2 as a possible D gene (5 bases). Per the germline V gene, CDR1 is SGDLS and CDR2 is YYNGEE. The V end was cut by 0 bases, the J end by 4 bases, with 15 bases between. The CDR3 is made up of 16 amino acids. CDR3 bases: TGTGCCAGCAGCGTAGGTGGACTCTATAAAGCAGATACGCAGTATTTT. Translating it yields CASSVGGLYKADTQYF.

Only one count was recorded for this clonotype. The rearrangement links TRBV9 to TRBJ2-5; 11 bases match TRBD2. The end of the DNA aligns better with TRBJ2-7, so the J call may be wrong. The CDR3 covers 16 residues. CDR1 and CDR2 (germline): SGDLS, YYNGEE. The CDR3 DNA reads TGTGCCAGCAGCGCCCGGGTAGCGGGAGGGTTATACGAGCAGTACTTC. It translates to CASSARVAGGLYEQYF.

The chain employs TRBV11-2 and TRBJ2-5, with D perhaps TRBD2 (6 bases). The assigned J gene may be wrong: the sequence end matches TRBJ2-7 better. The CDR3 totals 15 residues. Germline V CDR1 and CDR2: SGHAT, FQNNGV. The CDR3 bases are TGTGCCAGCAGCTTAGTACGGGGAGCGGGCTACGAGCAGTACTTC. Its translation: CASSLVRGAGYEQYF.

V and J are TRBV2 and TRBJ2-5; D unresolved. Trimming pared 4 bases from V and 4 bases from J, leaving 7 bases between. This CDR3 comprises 12 residues. Germline V gene lookup returns CDR1 SNHLY and CDR2 FYNNEI. This chain's CDR3 is CASSVGLETQYF. The CDR3 DNA sequence: TGTGCCAGCAGTGTGGGATTAGAGACCCAGTACTTC.